Listed below are T cell receptor beta chains from one sample, sequenced in a study of T cell responses to AZD1222 COVID-19 vaccine. Assay used: immunoSEQ multiplex PCR; TCRdb lists only in-frame clones, some missing. The sample shows roughly 97,000 clones, over 85% of them seen only once. The material was peripheral blood, obtained on day 0 of AZD1222 vaccination. The receptors derive from an adult in good health. CDR3s include the opening cysteine and the closing phenylalanine or tryptophan. D genes are given only for firm matches. Size values are once, few and many counts, or a class for expanded clones, and some rows have none.

clone_size	v_call	d_call	j_call	cdr3_nt	cdr3_aa
-	TRBV20-1	-	TRBJ1-3	TGCAGTGCTAGTGGGGGTACTGGAAACACCATATATTTT	CSASGGTGNTIYF
-	TRBV9	-	TRBJ2-2	TGTGCCAGCAGCCCTTTGGGGGGGCAGAACACCGGGGAGCTGTTTTTT	CASSPLGGQNTGELFF
-	TRBV5-4	-	TRBJ1-1	TGTGCCAGCAGCTTGGGCGGTTGGGGGGTGAACACTGAAGCTTTCTTT	CASSLGGWGVNTEAFF
-	TRBV13	TRBD1	TRBJ2-7	TGTGCCAGCAGCCAAGGACAGGGTCTTGGGGAGCAGTACTTC	CASSQGQGLGEQYF
-	TRBV6-4	-	TRBJ1-5	TGTGCCAGCAGCCGACAGGAAAGGGAGCAGCCCCAGCATTTT	CASSRQEREQPQHF
-	TRBV2	-	TRBJ1-4	TGTGCCAGCGGGGATGAAAAACTGTTTTTT	CASGDEKLFF
-	TRBV11-3	-	TRBJ2-7	TGTGCCAGCAGCCATCGACCTAAGACCTACGAGCAGTACTTC	CASSHRPKTYEQYF
-	TRBV7-9	-	TRBJ2-1	TGTGCCAGCAGCCTTTGGTCCAATGAGCAGTTCTTC	CASSLWSNEQFF
-	TRBV10-3	-	TRBJ2-2	TGTGCCATCAGTGATTTTGGTTCTCCCGGGGAGCTGTTTTTT	CAISDFGSPGELFF
-	TRBV5-4	-	TRBJ2-3	TGTGCCAGCAGTTCGGACAGCACAGATACGCAGTATTTT	CASSSDSTDTQYF
-	TRBV6-5	TRBD2	TRBJ2-3	TGTGCCAGCAGTTTAGGACTAGCGGGAAGCACAGATACGCAGTATTTT	CASSLGLAGSTDTQYF
-	TRBV19	-	TRBJ1-2	TGTGCCAGTAGTATATCGGTATCAAATGGCTACACCTTC	CASSISVSNGYTF
-	TRBV5-6	-	TRBJ1-3	TGTGCCAGCAGCTTGGTGGTAGGGACCGGAAACACCATATATTTT	CASSLVVGTGNTIYF
-	TRBV6-2/TRBV6-3	TRBD2	TRBJ2-1	TGTGCCAGCAGCTCCTCTAGCGGGAGGGCCCTCAATGAGCAGTTCTTC	CASSSSSGRALNEQFF
once	TRBV18	TRBD2	TRBJ2-1	TGTGCCAGCTCACCGTCCGGGACTAGCGTGGGTGAGCAGTTCTTC	CASSPSGTSVGEQFF
-	TRBV2	-	TRBJ1-5	TGTGCCAGCAGCCGGGATATTAGGAGTCAGCCCCAGCATTTT	CASSRDIRSQPQHF
-	TRBV4-1	TRBD1	TRBJ1-1	TGCGCCAGCAGCCTTGGACAGGGGGAAGCCATGAACACTGAAGCTTTCTTT	CASSLGQGEAMNTEAFF
-	TRBV5-1	-	TRBJ2-4	TGCGCCAGCAGCGCGAGTTCCCGGACGCTTCAGTACTTC	CASSASSRTLQYF
few	TRBV6-1	-	TRBJ1-3	TGTGCCAGCAGTGAGGGACTTAGTCCTCCCTCTGGAAACACCATATATTTT	CASSEGLSPPSGNTIYF
few	TRBV6-1	-	TRBJ2-7	TGTGCCAGCAGTGAAGCAGGGAGTTGGCTCTCCTACGAGCAGTACTTC	CASSEAGSWLSYEQYF
-	TRBV18	-	TRBJ2-2	TGTGCCAGCTCACCAACAGATGCGAACACCGGGGAGCTGTTTTTT	CASSPTDANTGELFF
-	TRBV5-4	TRBD1	TRBJ2-3	TGTGCCAGCAGCCCCGGATGGGCAGGGGGCGAGGGAGGCACAGATACGCAGTATTTT	CASSPGWAGGEGGTDTQYF
-	TRBV28	-	TRBJ2-1	TGTGCCAGCAATGTAGGCTACAATGAGCAGTTCTTC	CASNVGYNEQFF
-	TRBV21-1	-	TRBJ2-1	TGTGCCGGCAGCAAAGCTCCCCTAGCCCCCGACTCCTACAATGAGCAGTTCTTC	CAGSKAPLAPDSYNEQFF
-	TRBV5-6	-	TRBJ1-2	TGTGCCAGCAGCTTTGGTTTCTATGGCTACACCTTC	CASSFGFYGYTF
-	TRBV20-1	-	TRBJ2-2	TGCAGCGGCGCGGGGCCGGGGGAGCTGTTTTTT	CSGAGPGELFF
-	TRBV6-6	TRBD1	TRBJ1-2	TGTGCCAGCAGTCCCTCGACAGGGAACTATGGCTACACCTTC	CASSPSTGNYGYTF
-	TRBV9	-	TRBJ2-3	TGTGCCAGCAGCGTAGGTTGGATTGGAGGATGGGGCACAGATACGCAGTATTTT	CASSVGWIGGWGTDTQYF
-	TRBV5-8	-	TRBJ1-1	TGTGCCAGTGCTCGAGGGAAGAACACTGAAGCTTTCTTT	CASARGKNTEAFF
-	TRBV29-1	-	TRBJ2-5	TGCAGCGTTCTCTTAATGCCCCAAGAGACCCAGTACTTC	CSVLLMPQETQYF
-	TRBV4-2	-	TRBJ2-1	TGTGCCAGCAGCCAAGATAACGGGAACAACAATGAGCAGTTCTTC	CASSQDNGNNNEQFF
-	TRBV11-2	-	TRBJ1-2	TGTGCCAGCAGCTTCGTACCCGGGCAGGGCTACACCTTC	CASSFVPGQGYTF
-	TRBV12-3/TRBV12-4	-	TRBJ2-7	TGTGCCAGCAGTGCTTACCACGAGCAGTACTTC	CASSAYHEQYF
-	TRBV2	TRBD2	TRBJ2-1	TGTGCCAGCAGTGAAACTAGCGGGCGGAGCTCCTACAATGAGCAGTTCTTC	CASSETSGRSSYNEQFF
-	TRBV6-5	TRBD2	TRBJ2-3	TGTGCCAGCAGTAGCTTAGCGGGAGCCCCAGATACGCAGTATTTT	CASSSLAGAPDTQYF
-	TRBV6-5	TRBD1	TRBJ1-2	TGTGCCAGCAGCTACGCCGTGGGCAGGGGGGACTATGGCTACACCTTC	CASSYAVGRGDYGYTF
-	TRBV29-1	-	TRBJ1-6	TGCAGCGTTGGATGGAGTAGAAATTCACCCCTCCACTTT	CSVGWSRNSPLHF
-	TRBV7-2	-	TRBJ1-5	TGTGCCAGCAGCTTGGAGAGCAATCAGCCCCAGCATTTT	CASSLESNQPQHF
-	TRBV2	TRBD1	TRBJ1-1	TGTGCCAGCAGTAGGCGGACAGGGGACCCCTTGAACACTGAAGCTTTCTTT	CASSRRTGDPLNTEAFF
-	TRBV30	-	TRBJ2-7	TGTGCCTGGGGAAACTACGAGCAGTACTTC	CAWGNYEQYF
-	TRBV4-1	-	TRBJ1-4	TGCGCCAGCAGCCAAGACAGGGTTTTTTCGGGTGAAAAACTGTTTTTT	CASSQDRVFSGEKLFF
-	TRBV5-1	TRBD2	TRBJ2-3	TGCGCCAGCAGCTTCTTACCTCGACTAGCGGGAGCGCAGTATTTT	CASSFLPRLAGAQYF
-	TRBV18	-	TRBJ2-7	TGTGCCAGCTCACCACGTTTGCACGAGCAGTACTTC	CASSPRLHEQYF
-	TRBV6-4	TRBD1	TRBJ1-1	TGTGCCAGCAGTGACTACAGGGGTGAAGCTTTCTTT	CASSDYRGEAFF
-	TRBV9	TRBD2	TRBJ2-1	TGTGCCAGCACTCGAGGGACTAGCGCTTACAATGAGCAGTTCTTC	CASTRGTSAYNEQFF
-	TRBV5-6	TRBD2	TRBJ2-3	TGTGCCAGCAGCCCGGGACTAGCGGGAGTGGCGCAGTATTTT	CASSPGLAGVAQYF
-	TRBV2	TRBD1	TRBJ2-7	TGTGCCAGCGGGGGGACAGGGGGCATCTCCTACGAGCAGTACTTC	CASGGTGGISYEQYF
-	TRBV7-9	TRBD1	TRBJ2-2	TGTGCCAGCAGCGACAGGGGGCGGACCGGGGAGCTGTTTTTT	CASSDRGRTGELFF
-	TRBV24-1	-	TRBJ1-2	TGTGCCACCAGTGATTTAACAGAACTCGGGTACCACTACACCTTC	CATSDLTELGYHYTF
-	TRBV5-8	-	TRBJ1-2	TGTGCCAGCAGGCGCAACAGCGGCTACACCTTC	CASRRNSGYTF
-	TRBV30	-	TRBJ2-7	TGTGCCTGGAGTGCTCCGGGACTGGGCGACGAGCAGTACTTC	CAWSAPGLGDEQYF
once	TRBV12-3/TRBV12-4	-	TRBJ1-5	TGTGCCAGCAGCCTGGAGGAGAATCAGCCCCAGCATTTT	CASSLEENQPQHF
-	TRBV7-2	TRBD1	TRBJ2-3	TGTGCCAGCAGTGTACAGGGGGCCCTGGGAGATACGCAGTATTTT	CASSVQGALGDTQYF